This paragraph reports one TCR beta chain. The target antigen is unknown. The data were taken from a study of T cells after yellow fever vaccination. About the study: Fractions of low cell number were prepared using SMART-Seq v4 Ultra Low Input.

As TCR cDNA was made by 5'RACE template switching, a universal primer site and UMIs were added. MiXCR was run by TCRdb on the 5' RACE reads, yielding one entry per CDR3 protein. The sample holds 510,000 or so distinct CDR3 sequences, roughly 19% seen once. The CDR3 has 15 residues. Trimming took off 0 bases at V and 7 bases at J, with 14 bases between the two ends. Germline CDR1 is SGHNT and CDR2 is YYREEE (reference sequence). General study findings and limits: Most clones from primary vaccination were detected again post-booster (96% CD4, around 88% CD8). Bulk-population clonotypes that are abundant could appear as contaminants in FACS-sorted repertoires.

V gene TRBV5-4 combines with J gene TRBJ1-5; no firm D call. This specimen consisted of PBMCs, obtained 15 days after the yellow fever booster vaccination. The TCR comes from a man aged 25-45 years who received the YFV17D yellow fever vaccine. The CDR3 region is CASSLDGGRSQPQHF. In DNA form, the CDR3 reads TGTGCCAGCAGCTTGGATGGAGGGAGGAGCCAGCCCCAGCATTTT.